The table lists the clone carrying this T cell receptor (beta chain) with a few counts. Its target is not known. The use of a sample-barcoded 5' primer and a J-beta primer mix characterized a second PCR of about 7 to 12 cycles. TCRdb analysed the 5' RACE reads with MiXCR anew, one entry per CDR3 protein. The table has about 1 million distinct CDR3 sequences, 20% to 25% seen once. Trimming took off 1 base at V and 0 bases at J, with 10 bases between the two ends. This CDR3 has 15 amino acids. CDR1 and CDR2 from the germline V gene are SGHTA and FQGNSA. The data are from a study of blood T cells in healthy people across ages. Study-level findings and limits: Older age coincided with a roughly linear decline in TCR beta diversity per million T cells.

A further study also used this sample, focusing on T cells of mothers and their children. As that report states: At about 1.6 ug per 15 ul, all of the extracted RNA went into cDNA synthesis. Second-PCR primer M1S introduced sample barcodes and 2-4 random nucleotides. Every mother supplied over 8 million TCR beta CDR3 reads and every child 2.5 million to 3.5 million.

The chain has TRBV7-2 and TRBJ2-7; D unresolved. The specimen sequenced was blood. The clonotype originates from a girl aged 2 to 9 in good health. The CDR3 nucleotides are TGTGCCAGCAGCTTAGTAAAGGGCAGCTCCTACGAGCAGTACTTC. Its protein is CASSLVKGSSYEQYF.